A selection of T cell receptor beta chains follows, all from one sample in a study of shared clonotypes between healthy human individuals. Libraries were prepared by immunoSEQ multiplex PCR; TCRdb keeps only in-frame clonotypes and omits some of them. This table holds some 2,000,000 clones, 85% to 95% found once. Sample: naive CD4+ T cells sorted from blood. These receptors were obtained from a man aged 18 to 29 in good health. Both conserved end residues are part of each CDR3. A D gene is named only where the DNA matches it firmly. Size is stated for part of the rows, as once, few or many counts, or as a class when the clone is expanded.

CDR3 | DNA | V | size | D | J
CASSSPCYEQYF | TGTGCCAGCAGTTCACCTTGCTACGAGCAGTACTTC | TRBV6-8 | - | - | TRBJ2-7
CASSLGPQVGDTGELFF | TGCGCCAGCAGCTTGGGTCCGCAGGTTGGCGACACCGGGGAGCTGTTTTTT | TRBV5-1 | - | - | TRBJ2-2
CARGEQGNTEAFF | TGTGCCAGGGGGGAACAGGGGAACACTGAAGCTTTCTTT | TRBV2 | once | - | TRBJ1-1
CASRPSGGTDTQYF | TGTGCCAGCAGACCCAGCGGGGGCACAGATACGCAGTATTTT | TRBV6-5 | - | TRBD2 | TRBJ2-3
CASSARDSAADTF | TGTGCCAGCAGCGCTAGGGACAGTGCGGCAGACACCTTC | TRBV5-4 | - | TRBD1 | TRBJ1-2
CASSPLNPVEAFF | TGTGCCAGCTCACCACTGAACCCGGTTGAGGCTTTCTTT | TRBV18 | - | - | TRBJ1-1
CASSRSERDRVNTEAFF | TGTGCCAGCAGCCGTAGTGAAAGGGACAGGGTGAACACTGAAGCTTTCTTT | TRBV28 | - | TRBD1 | TRBJ1-1
CAINRGFAGNTIYF | TGTGCCATCAATCGGGGATTTGCAGGAAACACCATATATTTT | TRBV10-3 | - | - | TRBJ1-3
CASSLGQGEGYGYTF | TGTGCCAGCAGCTTAGGGCAGGGGGAGGGCTATGGCTACACCTTC | TRBV7-8 | - | TRBD1 | TRBJ1-2
CASSASSNTGELFF | TGTGCCAGCAGTGCGAGTTCGAACACCGGGGAGCTGTTTTTT | TRBV2 | - | - | TRBJ2-2
CASSKEDPPLAYSNEKLFF | TGTGCCAGCAGCAAAGAGGACCCCCCACTAGCTTACTCTAATGAAAAACTGTTTTTT | TRBV21-1 | - | - | TRBJ1-4
CASSSRRWHNEKLFF | TGTGCCAGCAGTTCCCGGCGATGGCATAATGAAAAACTGTTTTTT | TRBV27 | - | - | TRBJ1-4
CASSASRGTLEKLFF | TGTGCCAGCAGCGCAAGCAGGGGGACCTTAGAAAAACTGTTTTTT | TRBV6-1 | - | TRBD1 | TRBJ1-4
CASSYDRLYGYTF | TGTGCCAGCAGCTACGACAGACTCTATGGCTACACCTTC | TRBV5-6 | - | - | TRBJ1-2
CASGYRGAMNTEAFF | TGTGCCAGCGGCTACAGGGGCGCCATGAACACTGAAGCTTTCTTT | TRBV7-9 | once | TRBD1 | TRBJ1-1
CASSRVGVNYEQYF | TGTGCCAGCAGTCGCGTAGGGGTCAACTACGAGCAGTACTTC | TRBV27 | - | - | TRBJ2-7
CASSLSWIGGFTDTQYF | TGTGCCAGCAGTTTGAGTTGGATAGGAGGATTCACAGATACGCAGTATTTT | TRBV28 | - | - | TRBJ2-3
CAHNPQGFGQETQYF | TGTGCCCATAATCCCCAAGGGTTCGGCCAAGAGACCCAGTACTTC | TRBV30 | - | - | TRBJ2-5
CASSPERRSSYEQYF | TGTGCCAGCTCACCAGAGAGACGGAGCTCCTACGAGCAGTACTTC | TRBV18 | - | - | TRBJ2-7
CASSLRTSGSSYNEQFF | TGTGCCAGCAGCTTACGGACTAGCGGGAGCTCCTACAATGAGCAGTTCTTC | TRBV7-2 | - | TRBD2 | TRBJ2-1
CASRREGQGDNEQFF | TGTGCCAGCAGGCGTGAGGGACAGGGGGACAATGAGCAGTTCTTC | TRBV5-4 | - | TRBD1 | TRBJ2-1
CASSAGQGDTEAFF | TGTGCCAGCAGTGCGGGACAGGGGGACACTGAAGCTTTCTTT | TRBV7-9 | - | TRBD1 | TRBJ1-1
CASSLALEGTGTIGEQYF | TGTGCCAGCAGCTTAGCGCTCGAAGGGACAGGAACGATTGGCGAGCAGTACTTC | TRBV7-9 | - | TRBD1 | TRBJ2-7
CASSPSRDRDYTF | TGCGCCAGCAGCCCTTCCCGGGACAGGGACTACACCTTC | TRBV5-1 | - | TRBD1 | TRBJ1-2
CASSLGGAPGELFF | TGTGCCAGCAGCTTAGGGGGGGCGCCCGGGGAGCTGTTTTTT | TRBV11-2 | - | - | TRBJ2-2
CASSQELRDEQFF | TGCGCCAGCAGCCAAGAGCTGCGGGATGAGCAGTTCTTC | TRBV4-3 | once | - | TRBJ2-1
CASRGDSGAYGYTF | TGTGCCAGCAGAGGGGACTCGGGGGCCTATGGCTACACCTTC | TRBV6-5 | - | - | TRBJ1-2
CASSVVGAGGELFF | TGTGCCAGCAGCGTAGTGGGCGCGGGCGGGGAGCTGTTTTTT | TRBV9 | - | - | TRBJ2-2
CASSYSDSTKSWELFF | TGTGCCAGCAGTTACTCGGACAGCACCAAGAGTTGGGAGCTGTTTTTT | TRBV6-5 | - | - | TRBJ2-2
CASSIGFSSYNSPLHF | TGTGCCAGTAGTATTGGGTTCAGCTCCTATAATTCACCCCTCCACTTT | TRBV19 | - | - | TRBJ1-6
CASNTLRGREFRNQPQHF | TGTGCCAGCAACACCCTCAGAGGGCGGGAATTTCGAAATCAGCCCCAGCATTTT | TRBV28 | - | - | TRBJ1-5
CASSSPRTHYTF | TGTGCCAGCAGTTCCCCCCGGACCCACTACACCTTC | TRBV6-1 | - | - | TRBJ1-2
CAWNAGGSGNTIYF | TGTGCCTGGAATGCAGGGGGCTCTGGAAACACCATATATTTT | TRBV30 | - | TRBD1 | TRBJ1-3
CASSSAGGPNYGYTF | TGTGCCAGCAGCTCTGCGGGGGGGCCGAACTATGGCTACACCTTC | TRBV27 | - | - | TRBJ1-2
CASRPRDRGHYGYTF | TGTGCCAGCAGGCCCCGGGACAGGGGCCACTATGGCTACACCTTC | TRBV6-6 | - | TRBD1 | TRBJ1-2
CASSQVMTGGVFGNTIYF | TGCGCCAGCAGCCAAGTAATGACAGGGGGCGTATTTGGAAACACCATATATTTT | TRBV4-1 | - | TRBD1 | TRBJ1-3
CASSLARGSEKLFF | TGTGCCAGCAGCTTAGCTCGGGGCTCTGAAAAACTGTTTTTT | TRBV7-2 | - | - | TRBJ1-4
CASSLDPAGHEQFF | TGTGCCAGCAGCTTAGATCCCGCAGGCCATGAGCAGTTCTTC | TRBV11-2 | - | - | TRBJ2-1
CASRMDRISYEQYF | TGTGCCAGCAGAATGGACAGGATCTCCTACGAGCAGTACTTC | TRBV6-5 | - | TRBD1 | TRBJ2-7
CASSLGSAKETQYF | TGTGCCAGCAGCTTGGGTTCTGCGAAAGAGACCCAGTACTTC | TRBV5-4 | - | - | TRBJ2-5
CASTLNGGAYEQYF | TGTGCCAGTACTCTCAATGGAGGGGCCTACGAGCAGTACTTC | TRBV19 | - | - | TRBJ2-7
CASSTRTSGNEQFF | TGTGCCAGTAGTACAAGGACTAGTGGCAATGAGCAGTTCTTC | TRBV19 | - | TRBD2 | TRBJ2-1
CSVGPGGGEQFF | TGCAGCGTTGGCCCAGGCGGAGGTGAGCAGTTCTTC | TRBV29-1 | - | - | TRBJ2-1
CASGRDAYEQYF | TGTGCCAGCGGGCGTGATGCGTACGAGCAGTACTTC | TRBV6-1 | - | - | TRBJ2-7